These 30 T cell receptor beta chains were sequenced from one sample in a study of somatic mutations in cytotoxic T cells in rheumatoid arthritis (dated by TCRdb to the late 2010s). Library method: the immunoSEQ multiplex PCR assay. In TCRdb, the immuneACCESS table is reduced to in-frame sequences with V and J assigned. These tables do not hold every clone; where another copy was compared, an unresolved V gene accounts for under half, and the others remain unexplained. In all, the sample holds roughly 20,000 clones, and around 75% of those were seen once. The biggest ten clones account for around 11% of the sample. Sequenced input: CD8+ T cells sorted from blood. The receptor set was obtained from an adult with rheumatoid arthritis.

This clone was seen once. The CDR3 bases are TGCGCCAGCTCCCTTGAGGGGGCGCGAACTGAAGCTTTCTTT. Translating it yields CASSLEGARTEAFF. This chain links TRBV4-1 with TRBJ1-1, with TRBD1 matching over 7 bases. Germline V gene lookup returns CDR1 MGHRA and CDR2 YSYEKL. This CDR3 has 14 residues. V trimming: 8 bases; J trimming: 5 bases; junction bases outside the gene matches: 11.

The chain employs TRBV9 and TRBJ2-6; tentative D call: TRBD1 (6 bases). There are 16 residues in the CDR3. The germline V and J ends were trimmed by 1 base and 3 bases, with 11 bases remaining between them. Germline loops: CDR1 SGDLS, CDR2 YYNGEE. DNA for the CDR3: TGTGCCAGCAGCGTAACCAGGGGAGATGGGGCCAACGTCCTGACTTTC. Encoded protein: CASSVTRGDGANVLTF.

The chain employs TRBV7-6 and TRBJ2-7; 9 bases map to TRBD2. V lost 1 base to trimming and J lost 2 bases; unmatched junction nucleotides: 0. The CDR3 covers 14 residues. Germline lookup yields CDR1 SGHVS and CDR2 FNYEAQ. CDR3 region: CASSLGGRAYEQYF. CDR3 in DNA: TGTGCCAGCAGCTTAGGCGGGAGGGCCTACGAGCAGTACTTC.

Turning to this clone: Other DNA sequences from this sample encode an identical CDR3 as well. The chain employs TRBV5-1 and TRBJ2-1, with D perhaps matching TRBD1 (5 bases). From germline, CDR1 is SGHRS and CDR2 YFSETQ. The V gene lost 4 bases and the J gene lost 5 bases, with 10 bases spanning the gap. The CDR3 is 13 amino acids. The CDR3 protein is CASSPAGNNEQFF. The CDR3 coding sequence is TGCGCCAGCAGCCCAGCAGGGAACAATGAGCAGTTCTTC.

V is TRBV7-9 and J is TRBJ1-2, with 7 bases fitting TRBD1. V lost 5 bases and J lost 2; bases outside the gene matches: 11. In germline, CDR1 is SEHNR, CDR2 FQNEAQ (reference sequence). This CDR3 region has 16 residues. CDR3 in DNA: TGTGCCAGCAGCCCCCCGGGACAGATATACAACTATGGCTACACCTTC. It codes for CASSPPGQIYNYGYTF.

The genes are TRBV4-2 and TRBJ1-1; perhaps TRBD1 as D (6 bases). The CDR3 loop spans 16 amino acids. V was cut by 6 bases and J by 1 base, with 18 bases left in between. Germline CDR1 is LGHNA and CDR2 is YNFKEQ. The CDR3 is CASSQGHQLGNTEAFF. The CDR3 region has the DNA TGTGCCAGCAGTCAGGGACACCAACTCGGGAACACTGAAGCTTTCTTT.

The rearrangement links TRBV4-3 to TRBJ1-2, with 8 bases fitting TRBD1. Germline CDR1 is LGHNA and CDR2 is YSLEER. With V trimmed by 2 bases and J by 5 bases, 4 bases remained unmatched. The CDR3 totals 14 residues. CDR3 region: CASSQRTGRYGYTF. In DNA form, the CDR3 reads TGCGCCAGCAGCCAACGGACAGGGAGATATGGCTACACCTTC.

This chain connects TRBV9 to TRBJ2-2; D is possibly TRBD1 or TRBD2 (6 bases each). Germline V gene sequence: CDR1 SGDLS, CDR2 YYNGEE. V was pared by 4 bases and J by 6 bases, with 16 bases between. CDR3 length: 15 amino acids. CDR3 in amino acids: CASSSLPGAAGELFF. CDR3 DNA sequence: TGTGCCAGCAGCTCCCTCCCGGGGGCCGCCGGGGAGCTGTTTTTT. Full variable domain (outside the CDR3, taken from reference TRBV9 and TRBJ2-2): DSGVTQTPKHLITATGQRVTLRCSPRSGDLSVYWYQQSLDQGLQFLIQYYNGEERAKGNILERFSAQQFPDLHSELNLSSLELGDSALYFCASSSLPGAAGELFFGEGSRLTVL.

The rearrangement joins TRBV4-3 to TRBJ1-4; tentatively, D is TRBD1 (5 bases). The CDR3 covers 17 residues. Germline CDR1 and CDR2: LGHNA and YSLEER. V gave up 3 bases and J gave up 8 bases, with 22 bases separating them. This CDR3 is CASSQDRRGAWGEKLFF. The CDR3 coding sequence is TGCGCCAGCAGCCAGGATCGAAGGGGAGCGTGGGGGGAAAAACTGTTTTTT.

The chain carries TRBV7-2 and TRBJ2-7; D is unclear. Germline-derived CDR1 and CDR2 are SGHTA and FQGNSA. The CDR3 loop spans 13 amino acids. V dropped 3 bases and J dropped 4 bases, with 10 bases sitting between them. DNA of the CDR3: TGTGCCAGCAGCTTTAGCCGGGTGTACGAGCAGTACTTC. It yields the protein CASSFSRVYEQYF.

This chain connects TRBV5-1 to TRBJ2-1; D ambiguous. Trimming took 5 bases from V and 9 from J, leaving 15 bases between them. CDR1 is SGHRS, CDR2 YFSETQ, per germline. CDR3 length: 13 residues. The CDR3 nucleotides are TGCGCCAGCAGGCCCAATAGGATCGTTGAGCAGTTCTTC. It codes for CASRPNRIVEQFF.

This chain connects TRBV4-1 to TRBJ1-4; 9 bases line up with TRBD1. V was clipped by 0 bases and J by 8 bases; unmatched bases: 7. Germline V CDR1 and CDR2: MGHRA, YSYEKL. The length of the CDR3 is 16 residues. The CDR3 is CASSQERGTGNEKLFF. CDR3 DNA sequence: TGCGCCAGCAGCCAAGAAAGGGGGACAGGGAACGAAAAACTGTTTTTT.

As DNA, the CDR3 is TGCGCCAGCAGTCAGCTACTATCCTCGGAAGCTTTCTTT. This gives the protein CASSQLLSSEAFF. The chain carries TRBV4-1 and TRBJ1-1; D unclear. V lost 6 bases and J 8 bases, leaving 16 bases between the germline ends. The germline gives CDR1 MGHRA, CDR2 YSYEKL. The CDR3 is 13 amino acids.

The chain is built from TRBV5-5 and TRBJ1-5; weak D call: TRBD1 (5 bases). This CDR3 comprises 14 residues. Trimming pared 0 bases from V and 6 bases from J, leaving 10 bases between. Germline V gene sequence: CDR1 SGHKS, CDR2 YYEKEE (reference sequence). CDR3 DNA sequence: TGTGCCAGCAGCTTGGGGATGGGGGGTCAGCCCCAGCATTTT. Translating gives CASSLGMGGQPQHF.

This clone appeared a few times. This chain connects TRBV7-9 to TRBJ1-4, with unresolved D. The V gene's germline CDR1 is SEHNR and CDR2 FQNEAQ (reference sequence). The CDR3 has 12 amino acids. The V and J ends lost 5 bases and 8 bases respectively, with 9 bases between them. The CDR3 DNA sequence: TGTGCCAGCAGCCTCTCGGGGGAAAAACTGTTTTTT. Its translation: CASSLSGEKLFF.

J is TRBJ2-7 and V is TRBV29-1; 10 bases are a match to TRBD1. CDR3 size: 22 residues. The germline V gene encodes CDR1 SQVTM and CDR2 ANQGSEA. The trim removed 1 base at V and 5 bases at J, leaving 29 bases unmatched. The CDR3 spells CSVEGPPLPGQGSTSGPDEQYF. The CDR3 DNA reads as TGCAGCGTTGAAGGCCCCCCACTACCGGGACAGGGGAGCACTAGCGGCCCCGACGAGCAGTACTTC.

This clone was found a few times. The gene calls are TRBV7-9 and TRBJ1-1; D might be TRBD1 (6 bases). Germline loops: CDR1 SEHNR, CDR2 FQNEAQ (reference sequence). Trimming pared 1 base from V and 1 base from J, leaving 10 bases between. The CDR3 spans 15 residues. For the CDR3, the DNA is TGTGCCAGCAGCTTAGAAGGACAGAGGAACACTGAAGCTTTCTTT. This sequence encodes CASSLEGQRNTEAFF.

CDR3 coding DNA: TGTGCCAGTAGTATAGATCGCGAGACCCAGTACTTC. This translates into CASSIDRETQYF. The rearrangement uses TRBV19 and TRBJ2-5; D not certain. The CDR3 consists of 12 residues. Between the trimmed V and J ends, which lost 0 bases and 5 bases, there was a span of 4 bases. Germline V lookup: CDR1 LNHDA, CDR2 SQIVND (reference sequence).

The chain has TRBV4-1 and TRBJ2-1; D ambiguous. V was cut by 3 bases and J by 7 bases, with 7 bases left in between. CDR3 length equals 12 residues. Germline V gene sequence: CDR1 MGHRA, CDR2 YSYEKL. The CDR3 sequence is CASSHRPNEQFF. The CDR3 DNA sequence: TGCGCCAGCAGCCACAGGCCTAATGAGCAGTTCTTC.

The rearrangement joins TRBV6-5 to TRBJ2-1; 7 nucleotides match TRBD1. V lost 2 bases and J lost 7; bases outside the gene matches: 5. CDR3 length: 14 amino acids. Germline lookup yields CDR1 MNHEY and CDR2 SVGAGI. CDR3 in amino acids: CASSYRQGWNEQFF. Written as DNA, the CDR3 is TGTGCCAGCAGTTACAGACAGGGATGGAATGAGCAGTTCTTC.

The genes are TRBV6-5 and TRBJ2-3; D ambiguous. Trimming stripped 5 bases from V and 4 bases from J, with 13 bases between. The CDR3 consists of 14 residues. Germline V gene sequence: CDR1 MNHEY, CDR2 SVGAGI. Written as DNA, the CDR3 is TGTGCCAGCAGTACGGAAATTCGACCAGATACGCAGTATTTT. Translated, it gives CASSTEIRPDTQYF.

This clone has just a few counts. The chain links TRBV2 to TRBJ1-2; D is ambiguous. CDR1 is SNHLY and CDR2 is FYNNEI in the germline V gene. Deletions cut 6 bases from V and 3 bases from J, with 11 bases between. The CDR3 spans 13 residues. The CDR3 sequence: CASSPRPDYGYTF. The CDR3 DNA is TGTGCCAGCAGCCCGAGACCGGACTATGGCTACACCTTC.

This clone was seen once. The gene calls are TRBV19 and TRBJ2-3, with 9 bases aligning to TRBD2. The ends lost 4 bases at V and 4 bases at J; junction bases unmatched: 12. The germline V gene has CDR1 LNHDA and CDR2 SQIVND (reference sequence). The CDR3 covers 17 residues. DNA of the CDR3: TGTGCCAGTAGTACGGCTATTAGCGGGGGACCGGCAGATACGCAGTATTTT. The encoded protein is CASSTAISGGPADTQYF. Filled out from reference TRBV19 and TRBJ2-3, the complete variable domain reads DGGITQSPKYLFRKEGQNVTLSCEQNLNHDAMYWYRQDPGQGLRLIYYSQIVNDFQKGDIAEGYSVSREKKESFPLTVTSAQKNPTAFYLCASSTAISGGPADTQYFGPGTRLTVL.

The chain couples TRBV19 to TRBJ2-3, with D possibly matching TRBD2 (5 bases). The CDR3 covers 15 residues. Germline-derived CDR1 and CDR2 are LNHDA and SQIVND (reference sequence). With 1 base removed from V and 2 bases from J, the gap between germline ends came to 10 bases. CDR3 residues: CASSIGRGYTDTQYF. Written as DNA, the CDR3 is TGTGCCAGTAGTATAGGACGGGGATACACAGATACGCAGTATTTT.

CDR3 loop: CASSQDTMSSYNEQFF. The DNA of the CDR3 is TGTGCCAGCAGCCAAGATACCATGAGCTCCTACAATGAGCAGTTCTTC. The chain employs TRBV4-2 and TRBJ2-1, with unresolved D. This CDR3 is built from 16 residues. Germline V lookup: CDR1 LGHNA, CDR2 YNFKEQ. The germline V and J ends were trimmed by 0 bases and 0 bases, with 9 bases remaining between them.

The chain joins TRBV4-3 to TRBJ1-1; the D is unclear. V was shortened by 2 bases and J by 3 bases, with 7 bases between the two germline ends. Germline V gene lookup returns CDR1 LGHNA and CDR2 YSLEER. The CDR3 spans 13 residues. The CDR3 sequence: CASSQYRDTEAFF. In DNA, the CDR3 is TGCGCCAGCAGCCAATATAGGGACACTGAAGCTTTCTTT.

The chain carries TRBV7-2 and TRBJ1-6; maybe TRBD1 (5 bases). Trimming took off 5 bases at V and 5 bases at J, with 10 bases between the two ends. Germline CDR1 is SGHTA and CDR2 is FQGNSA. CDR3 length equals 14 residues. For the CDR3, the DNA is TGTGCCAGCAGCCGGGACCTCCATAATTCACCCCTCCACTTT. Translating gives CASSRDLHNSPLHF.

This chain joins TRBV5-1 and TRBJ1-2; perhaps TRBD1 as D (6 bases). V was pared by 4 bases and J by 3 bases, with 13 bases between. The germline V gene encodes CDR1 SGHRS and CDR2 YFSETQ. The CDR3 loop spans 14 amino acids. CDR3 coding DNA: TGCGCCAGCAGCCCGGCGGGGGCGTACTATGGCTACACCTTC. It encodes CASSPAGAYYGYTF. Full variable domain (remainder filled in from reference TRBV5-1 and TRBJ1-2): KAGVTQTPRYLIKTRGQQVTLSCSPISGHRSVSWYQQTPGQGLQFLFEYFSETQRNKGNFPGRFSGRQFSNSRSEMNVSTLELGDSALYLCASSPAGAYYGYTFGSGTRLTVV.

The rearrangement links TRBV15 to TRBJ2-7; a weak D match, TRBD2 (6 bases). V gave up 0 bases and J gave up 7 bases, with 16 bases separating them. The CDR3 is 15 amino acids. CDR1 is LNHNV and CDR2 is YYDKDF in the germline V gene (reference sequence). This CDR3 reads CATSRDFGTAGEQYF. In nucleotides, the CDR3 is TGTGCCACCAGCAGAGACTTCGGGACGGCGGGGGAGCAGTACTTC.

V is TRBV5-1 and J is TRBJ2-1; a possible D gene is TRBD2 (5 bases). Germline loops: CDR1 SGHRS, CDR2 YFSETQ. CDR3 length: 14 residues. Trimming shortened V by 2 bases and J by 3 bases, and 9 bases separated the two germline ends. The CDR3 DNA reads TGCGCCAGCAGCTTAGAGGGCGGCTACAATGAGCAGTTCTTC. It codes for CASSLEGGYNEQFF.